These 7 T cell receptor beta chains came from one sample sequenced in a study of HIV-infected patients and healthy controls. TCRdb recomputed calls from the 5' RACE reads with MiXCR, one row per CDR3 protein. The sample includes roughly 70,000 distinct CDR3 sequences, about a sixth of them seen just once. Sequencing was done on a sample of CD4+ T cells from blood. The source of these receptors is a human donor in good health.

This clonotype was recorded a few times. This chain links TRBV10-3 with TRBJ1-3, with D unclear. The CDR3 length is 15 residues. Trimming left V 6 bases short and J 0 bases short, with 12 bases between. The germline V gene encodes CDR1 ENHRY and CDR2 SYGVKD. Written as DNA, the CDR3 is TGTGCCATCAGGGCAGTGACACGCTCTGGAAACACCATATATTTT. The encoded protein is CAIRAVTRSGNTIYF.

On this clonotype: One end of the junction varies from germline; a read error may be responsible. The chain links TRBV6-2 or TRBV6-3 to TRBJ2-6; D not certain. This CDR3 is built from 16 residues. From germline, CDR1 is MNHEY and CDR2 SVGEGT. For the CDR3, the DNA is TGTGCCAGCAGTGACTCGGCAGCCGCTGGGGCCAACGTCCTGACTTTC. It translates to CASSDSAAAGANVLTF.

V gene TRBV7-2 combines with J gene TRBJ2-3, with D possibly matching TRBD2 (5 bases). From germline, CDR1 is SGHTA and CDR2 FQGNSA. V was trimmed by 2 bases and J by 0 bases, leaving 9 bases between them. The CDR3 is 15 residues long. The CDR3 nucleotides read TGTGCCAGCAGCTTATCGGGGATTAGCACAGATACGCAGTATTTT. Protein sequence: CASSLSGISTDTQYF.

The genes are TRBV7-9 and TRBJ2-2; no definite D call. Trimming removed 4 bases at V and 5 bases at J, with 8 bases between. The CDR3 length is 13 residues. Germline values: CDR1 SEHNR, CDR2 FQNEAQ (reference sequence). Written as DNA, the CDR3 is TGTGCCAGCAGCTATAGCAAAACCGGGGAGCTGTTTTTT. Encoded protein: CASSYSKTGELFF.

The table lists this clonotype with many counts. CDR3 sequence: CASSDSSLVTSGHNEQFF. The CDR3, as DNA: TGTGCCAGCAGTGACTCTTCTCTTGTGACTAGCGGTCACAATGAGCAGTTCTTC. The chain uses TRBV6-4 and TRBJ2-1, with TRBD2 identical over 9 bases. The CDR3 has 18 amino acids. V shed 0 bases and J 5 bases; nucleotides not matched to a gene: 11. Germline loops: CDR1 MRHNA, CDR2 SNTAGT.

This clonotype was observed a handful of times. The J gene is TRBJ2-7, the V gene TRBV7-2; D might be TRBD1 or TRBD2, each matching 6 bases. This CDR3 has 15 amino acids. Germline V lookup: CDR1 SGHTA, CDR2 FQGNSA. The ends were cut back, 3 bases at V and 3 bases at J, with 15 bases in the middle. The CDR3 DNA follows: TGTGCCAGCAGCTTTCGTCCGGGGGCAAGCTACGAGCAGTACTTC. Its protein product is CASSFRPGASYEQYF.

This rearrangement joins TRBV20-1 to TRBJ1-1; possibly TRBD1 for D (5 bases). The CDR3 sequence is 17 residues long. The V end was cut by 0 bases, the J end by 5 bases, with 22 bases between. CDR1 is DFQATT, CDR2 SNEGSKA, per germline (reference sequence). The CDR3 is CSARDGSSGGFVTEAFF. CDR3 DNA: TGCAGTGCTAGAGACGGGTCCTCGGGGGGGTTTGTGACTGAAGCTTTCTTT.